This entry features one TCR beta chain sequence. Its antigen remains unidentified. Sequencing used immunoSEQ multiplex PCR; TCRdb keeps in-frame clones, though not all of them. This sample carries approximately 270,000 clones, 90% of them seen once, and the ten largest clones take roughly 0.38%. The entry originates in a study of cytomegalovirus exposure and HLA in healthy donors. The overall study: Both the 120 or so validation repertoires and the 550 to 750 first-cohort repertoires used the same platform, as reported by a later analysis.

This CDR3 spans 15 amino acids. Trimming cost V 0 bases and J 1 base, with 10 bases left between them. CDR1 SGHRS and CDR2 YFSETQ come from the germline V gene. Findings of the study overall: Using the classifier, cytomegalovirus status was reportedly diagnosed with high specificity and sensitivity. There were a few CMV-associated chains whose specificity for CMV antigens was confirmed in vitro.

The receptor's source is a woman in her late teens or twenties in good health and CMV-seronegative. The sample taken for sequencing was PBMCs. The chain has TRBV5-1 and TRBJ1-1; D ambiguous. As DNA, the CDR3 is TGCGCCAGCAGCTTGGGCGTCACTACGAACACTGAAGCTTTCTTT. Amino acid sequence: CASSLGVTTNTEAFF.